Listed here are 11 T cell receptor beta chains from one sample, sequenced in a study of blood T cell repertoires in COVID-19. Produced via immunoSEQ multiplex PCR; TCRdb's table is partial and in-frame only. The sample has approximately 140,000 clones; approximately 83% are singletons. Sequencing was done on a sample of peripheral blood. The receptors were gathered from a woman aged 55-69 years with COVID-19, enrolled during active disease.

This clone was recorded only once. The genes are TRBV6-2 or TRBV6-3 and TRBJ1-1; the D gene is possibly TRBD1 (6 bases). This CDR3 has 13 amino acids. CDR1 is MNHEY, CDR2 SVGEGT, per germline. The V end lost 5 bases, the J end lost 1 base, and 8 bases lay between the germline ends. Here the CDR3 DNA reads TGTGCCAGCAGTACGACAGGGAACACTGAAGCTTTCTTT. Its translation is CASSTTGNTEAFF.

Only a few counts were recorded for this clone. The chain joins TRBV11-3 to TRBJ2-1; 11 bases agree with TRBD2. There are 16 residues in the CDR3. Trimming at V came to 5 bases and at J to 7 bases, leaving 10 bases not matched to a gene. The germline gives CDR1 SGHNT, CDR2 YENEEA. The CDR3 spells CASSPSPSGGRNEQFF. The CDR3 bases are TGTGCCAGCAGCCCTTCCCCTAGCGGGGGGAGAAATGAGCAGTTCTTC.

This clone was recorded only once. This chain connects TRBV6-4 to TRBJ2-3, with TRBD2 identical over 7 bases. CDR1 is MRHNA and CDR2 is SNTAGT in the germline V gene. CDR3 length: 13 amino acids. The ends lost 3 bases at V and 7 bases at J; junction bases unmatched: 4. As DNA, the CDR3 is TGTGCCAGCAGTGAGACAGCGGGGCATACGCAGTATTTT. Its translation: CASSETAGHTQYF.

The gene calls are TRBV3-1 (or the pseudogene TRBV3-2) and TRBJ2-5; 12 nucleotides match TRBD2. J was trimmed by 1 base and V by 4 bases; bases with no gene match: 7. The CDR3 has 17 residues. CDR1 and CDR2 from the germline V gene are LGHDT and YNNKEL (reference sequence). The CDR3: CASSLSSLAGGQETQYF. As DNA, the CDR3 is TGTGCCAGCAGCCTGTCGTCACTAGCGGGGGGCCAAGAGACCCAGTACTTC.

The chain uses TRBV9 and TRBJ1-4; TRBD1 matches 7 bases. The CDR3 spans 14 residues. Germline V gives CDR1 SGDLS, CDR2 YYNGEE. Germline trimming cut 3 bases from V and 5 bases from J; bases unmatched to any gene: 4. This CDR3 is CASSAPGGNEKLFF. In DNA form, the CDR3 reads TGTGCCAGCAGCGCCCCAGGGGGAAATGAAAAACTGTTTTTT.

This sequence joins TRBV15 and TRBJ1-5; D is perhaps TRBD1 (5 bases). The CDR3 contains 15 residues. CDR1 LNHNV and CDR2 YYDKDF come from the germline V gene (reference sequence). The V gene lost 0 bases and the J gene lost 7 bases, with 13 bases spanning the gap. The CDR3 sequence: CATSRDIGEGQPQHF. The CDR3 nucleotides are TGTGCCACCAGCAGAGATATAGGGGAAGGACAGCCCCAGCATTTT.

The chain links TRBV9 to TRBJ2-5; 10 nucleotides agree with TRBD2. With 4 bases clipped from V and 3 bases from J, the junction kept 6 bases outside the gene matches. Germline assignment: CDR1 SGDLS and CDR2 YYNGEE. This CDR3 is built from 15 residues. CDR3 DNA sequence: TGTGCCAGCAGCCCCAGCCTAGCGGGGGAAGAGACCCAGTACTTC. It specifies CASSPSLAGEETQYF.

The chain combines TRBV6-5 with TRBJ1-1; D might be TRBD1 (5 bases). The CDR3 contains 13 residues. V was cut by 6 bases and J by 5 bases, with 13 bases left in between. Germline assignment: CDR1 MNHEY and CDR2 SVGAGI. The CDR3 bases are TGTGCCAGCAGCCAACAACGGGGGACTGAAGCTTTCTTT. This encodes CASSQQRGTEAFF.

This chain links TRBV7-2 with TRBJ2-5; tentative D call: TRBD2 (6 bases). Trimming pared 4 bases from V and 5 bases from J, leaving 14 bases between. Germline V gives CDR1 SGHTA, CDR2 FQGNSA. This CDR3 is 14 amino acids long. The CDR3 loop reads CASSSATSRETQYF. The CDR3 DNA follows: TGTGCCAGCAGCTCAGCTACTAGCCGGGAGACCCAGTACTTC.

This sequence joins TRBV4-1 and TRBJ2-4, with 7 nucleotides matching TRBD2. V gave up 1 base and J gave up 1 base; unmatched junction bases: 10. This CDR3 contains 18 residues. Germline V CDR1 and CDR2: MGHRA, YSYEKL. The chain's CDR3 is CASSQGWRGSRAKNIQYF. In DNA, the CDR3 is TGCGCCAGCAGCCAAGGCTGGCGGGGGTCGAGGGCCAAAAACATTCAGTACTTC.

This chain uses TRBV18 with TRBJ2-2; 7 bases fit TRBD1. V shed 5 bases, J shed 2 bases, and the junction held 5 bases outside the gene matches. The CDR3 is made up of 15 amino acids. The germline V gene has CDR1 KGHSH and CDR2 LQKENI. The CDR3: CASSARDRNTGELFF. Written as DNA, the CDR3 is TGTGCCAGCTCAGCCCGGGACAGAAACACCGGGGAGCTGTTTTTT.